The source of this TCR beta chain is a study of post-analysis software for immune sequencing data. Findings of the study overall: Controls had lower frequencies than patients of 4 or 5 TRBV segments, which included TRBV5-6, TRBV5-1 and TRBV20-1.

Sequencing libraries made from TCR beta cDNA carried unique molecular identifiers. TCRdb re-called the PCR reads through MiXCR, storing one row per CDR3 protein. The sample contains 500,000 to 600,000 distinct CDR3 sequences, around 44% of which appear only once. V gave up 3 bases and J gave up 4 bases; unmatched junction bases: 11. Germline V lookup: CDR1 SGHRS, CDR2 YFSETQ. The CDR3 runs 18 residues. With respect to this clonotype: Its cognate antigen is unknown.

The chain is built from TRBV5-1 and TRBJ2-1; 12 positions agree with TRBD2. The specimen sequenced was blood. The TCR comes from a girl under 18 with multiple sclerosis. In DNA form, the CDR3 reads TGCGCCAGCAGCTCGCCGACTAGCGGGAGCCACAATTACAATGAGCAGTTCTTC. It is translated as CASSSPTSGSHNYNEQFF.